This T cell receptor (beta chain) comes out of a study of T-cell memory formation after mild COVID-19. Study findings and constraints: Clones shrinking from day 15 to 85 showed even CD4/CD8 mixes; later expanders tilted CD4+. Proof of SARS-CoV-2 specificity was absent for the second-wave clones that crested on day 37.

Looked up from germline, CDR1 is SGDLS and CDR2 is YYNGEE. With 4 bases clipped from V and 5 bases from J, the junction kept 12 bases outside the gene matches. CDR3 length equals 17 residues. The table lists this clonotype with a few counts. Its antigen is as yet unknown. A 5'RACE reaction primed in the constant segment made cDNA libraries of TCR alpha and TCR beta, and these carried sample barcodes and UMIs. TCRdb re-called the 5' RACE reads with MiXCR, one entry per CDR3 protein. Among about 350,000 distinct CDR3 sequences, approximately 29% were seen once, and the ten largest hold roughly 13%. The TCR sequence derives from an adult woman who had mild COVID-19 (a few samples of this study predate the infection). Cell type and time point are not known. The rearrangement links TRBV9 to TRBJ2-1, with TRBD2 matching over 10 bases. Sequenced sample: PBMCs or a T cell subset sorted from them (not recorded which). CDR3 amino acids: CASSPSGTSARNNEQFF. CDR3 nucleotides: TGTGCCAGCAGCCCATCCGGGACTAGCGCGAGGAACAATGAGCAGTTCTTC.